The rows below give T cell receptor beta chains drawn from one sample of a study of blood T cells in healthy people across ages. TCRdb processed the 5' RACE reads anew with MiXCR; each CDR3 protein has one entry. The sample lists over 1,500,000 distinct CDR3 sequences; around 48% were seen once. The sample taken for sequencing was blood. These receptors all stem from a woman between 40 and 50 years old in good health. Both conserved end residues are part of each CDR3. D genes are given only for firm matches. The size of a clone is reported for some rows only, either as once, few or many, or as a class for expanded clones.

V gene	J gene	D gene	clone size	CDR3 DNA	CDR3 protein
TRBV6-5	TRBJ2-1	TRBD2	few	TGTGCCAGCAGTTACTGGACTAGCGGGGGCAATGAGCAGTTCTTC	CASSYWTSGGNEQFF
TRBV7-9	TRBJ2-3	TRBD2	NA	TGTGCCAGCAGCTGGACTAGCGGAGCTCCTAGCACAGATGCGCAGTATTTT	CASSWTSGAPSTDAQYF
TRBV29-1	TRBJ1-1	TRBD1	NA	TGCAGCGTTCCGGGACAGGGGCACCTCACTGAAGCTTTCTTT	CSVPGQGHLTEAFF
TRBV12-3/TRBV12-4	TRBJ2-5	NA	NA	TGTGCCAGCAGTCGGGACTCGCCGTACCAAGAGACCCAGTACTTC	CASSRDSPYQETQYF
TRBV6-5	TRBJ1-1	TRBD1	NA	TGTGCCAGCAGTCGGACAGGAGATTTGACTGAAGCTTTCTTT	CASSRTGDLTEAFF
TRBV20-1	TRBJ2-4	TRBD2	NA	TGCAGTGCGGGTCGGGGGGGCCTGTACAAAAACATTCAGTACTTC	CSAGRGGLYKNIQYF
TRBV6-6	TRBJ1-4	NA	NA	TGTGCCAGCAGTTATCGAGGGGCAACTAATGAAAAACTGTTTTTT	CASSYRGATNEKLFF
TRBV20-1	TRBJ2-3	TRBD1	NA	TGCAGTGCTTTAACCGGGACAGGAAGCACAGATACGCAGTATTTT	CSALTGTGSTDTQYF
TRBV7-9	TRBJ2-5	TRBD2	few	TGTGCCAGCAGCTTGCCCCAGCGGGGGGAAGAGACCCAGTACTTC	CASSLPQRGEETQYF
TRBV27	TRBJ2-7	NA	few	TGTGCCAGCAGAACTGCATCGGGGACCTGGGCCTACGAGCAGTACTTC	CASRTASGTWAYEQYF